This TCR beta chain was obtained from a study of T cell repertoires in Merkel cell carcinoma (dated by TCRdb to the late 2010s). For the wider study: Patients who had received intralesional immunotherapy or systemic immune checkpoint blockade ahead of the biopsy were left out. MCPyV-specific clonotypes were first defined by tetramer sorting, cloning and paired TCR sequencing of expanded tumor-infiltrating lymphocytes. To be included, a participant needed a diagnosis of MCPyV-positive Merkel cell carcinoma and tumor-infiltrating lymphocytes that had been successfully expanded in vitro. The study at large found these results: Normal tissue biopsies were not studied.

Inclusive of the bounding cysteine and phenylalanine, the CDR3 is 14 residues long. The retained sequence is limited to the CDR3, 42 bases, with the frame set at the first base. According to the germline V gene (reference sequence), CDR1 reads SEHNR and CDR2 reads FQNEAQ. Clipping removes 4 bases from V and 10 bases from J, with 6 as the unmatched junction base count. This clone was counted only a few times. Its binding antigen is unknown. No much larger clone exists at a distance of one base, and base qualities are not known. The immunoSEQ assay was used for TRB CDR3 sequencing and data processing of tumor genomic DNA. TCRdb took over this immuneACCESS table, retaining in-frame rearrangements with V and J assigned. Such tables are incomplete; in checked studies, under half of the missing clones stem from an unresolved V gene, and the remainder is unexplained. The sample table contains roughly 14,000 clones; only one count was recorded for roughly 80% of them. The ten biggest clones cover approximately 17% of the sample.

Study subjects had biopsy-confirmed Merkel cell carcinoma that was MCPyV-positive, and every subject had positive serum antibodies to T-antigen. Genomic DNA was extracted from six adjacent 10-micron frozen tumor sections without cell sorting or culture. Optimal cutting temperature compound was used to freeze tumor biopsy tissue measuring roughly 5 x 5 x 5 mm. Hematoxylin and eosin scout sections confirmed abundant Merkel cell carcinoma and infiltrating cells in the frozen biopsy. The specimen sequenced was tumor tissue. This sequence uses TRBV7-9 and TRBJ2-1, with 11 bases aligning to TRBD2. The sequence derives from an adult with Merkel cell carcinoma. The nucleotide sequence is TGTGCCAGCAGCTCTAGCGGGGGGCAAAAAGAGCAGTTCTTC. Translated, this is CASSSSGGQKEQFF. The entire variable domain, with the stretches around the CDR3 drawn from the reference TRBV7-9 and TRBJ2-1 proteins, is DTGVSQNPRHKITKRGQNVTFRCDPISEHNRLYWYRQTLGQGPEFLTYFQNEAQLEKSRLLSDRFSAERPKGSFSTLEIQRTEQGDSAMYLCASSSSGGQKEQFFGPGTRLTVL.